The 4 T cell receptor beta chains below come from one sample, sequenced in a study of shared T cell receptors in the human thymus. Generated by immunoSEQ multiplex PCR, the TCRdb table keeps only in-frame clones and is missing some. The sample yields just under 550,000 clones, around 78% seen once. This sample also belongs to another study, concerning human thymus T cells.

Sequencing was performed on thymocytes. The receptors shown here come from a boy younger than two with a congenital heart defect.

V usage is TRBV5-1 and J usage is TRBJ2-2; a weak D match, TRBD2 (6 bases). Germline CDR1 and CDR2: SGHRS and YFSETQ. V dropped 4 bases and J dropped 3 bases, with 13 bases sitting between them. The CDR3 runs to 15 residues. The CDR3 DNA reads as TGCGCCAGCAGCCTGACTAGGCGGGACACCGGGGAGCTGTTTTTT. Translation gives CASSLTRRDTGELFF. The full variable domain, with the rest looked up from reference TRBV5-1 and TRBJ2-2, is KAGVTQTPRYLIKTRGQQVTLSCSPISGHRSVSWYQQTPGQGLQFLFEYFSETQRNKGNFPGRFSGRQFSNSRSEMNVSTLELGDSALYLCASSLTRRDTGELFFGEGSRLTVL.

The rearrangement uses TRBV4-3 and TRBJ2-1; TRBD2 matches at 8 bases. J lost 7 bases, V lost 4 bases, and 21 bases had no gene match. This CDR3 spans 19 amino acids. Per germline, CDR1 LGHNA and CDR2 YSLEER. CDR3 protein: CASSPPKPLAGRRGNEQFF. DNA for the CDR3: TGCGCCAGCAGCCCCCCCAAGCCGCTAGCGGGTCGCCGTGGGAATGAGCAGTTCTTC.

This chain's CDR3 is CATSRGKTRGPYNEQFF. As DNA, the CDR3 is TGTGCCACCAGCAGAGGCAAAACCAGGGGACCCTACAATGAGCAGTTCTTC. The chain carries TRBV15 and TRBJ2-1; D might be TRBD1 (6 bases). Germline V gives CDR1 LNHNV, CDR2 YYDKDF (reference sequence). The CDR3 is made up of 17 amino acids. V gave up 1 base and J gave up 2 bases, with 15 bases separating them.

The gene calls are TRBV7-6 and TRBJ2-1; 10 bases agree with TRBD2. The J segment lost 6 bases and the V segment lost 1 base, leaving 9 bases of the junction unmatched. The germline V gene encodes CDR1 SGHVS and CDR2 FNYEAQ. The CDR3 is 17 residues long. The CDR3 loop is CASSLGSSGSPSNEQFF. In DNA form, the CDR3 reads TGTGCCAGCAGCTTAGGTTCTAGCGGGAGTCCCTCCAATGAGCAGTTCTTC.